This T cell receptor (beta chain) is drawn from a study of CD8+ T cells in alopecia areata. Study as a whole: At a dose of 5 to 10 mg twice daily, oral tofacitinib was given to treated patients.

Study conclusions and caveats: Many of the expanded lesional clones endured in scalp and blood while on tofacitinib. Expanded CD8+ clones among the top 100, as well as scalp clonality, were significantly decreased by tofacitinib.

Points on this clone: Its specificity is not known.

Specified treatment: oral pan-JAK inhibitor, 5-10 mg twice daily. Lesional scalp punch biopsies and peripheral blood were collected from alopecia areata patients. The sequencing template was cDNA reverse transcribed from extracted RNA. TCRdb's copy holds only in-frame clones and misses some; the assay was immunoSEQ multiplex PCR. The repertoire holds about 160,000 clones, with roughly 65% as singletons. V was pared by 2 bases and J by 3 bases, with 11 bases between. The length of the CDR3 is 15 residues. The germline CDR1 and CDR2 sequences are SGHVS and FQNEAQ. The chain links TRBV7-8 to TRBJ1-5; the D gene is possibly TRBD1 (6 bases). The clonotype originates from a human donor with alopecia areata. This specimen was CD4+ T cells sorted from blood, taken at week 4, from a patient treated with tofacitinib. DNA for the CDR3: TGTGCCAGCAGCTTATATGACAGGCCCAATCAGCCCCAGCATTTT. It is translated as CASSLYDRPNQPQHF.